The entry that follows covers one T cell receptor beta chain sequence. The data derive from a study of blood T cell repertoires in COVID-19. Study summary: Samples representing acute and convalescent COVID-19 were sourced from the United States, Italy and Spain. T cells, B-cell-depleted T cells, or PBMCs supplied cDNA or gDNA.

The CDR3 consists of 14 residues. The germline V gene has CDR1 SGHDT and CDR2 YYEEEE. V was cut by 1 base and J by 1 base, with 9 bases left in between. Measured with immunoSEQ multiplex PCR; TCRdb has only the in-frame clones, and not every one. Among about 100,000 clones, roughly 92% were seen once, and the ten largest hold over 5.5%. The chain recombines TRBV5-6 with TRBJ2-7, with unresolved D. This receptor was obtained from a man aged 45-65 years with active COVID-19. Sequencing input: peripheral blood. CDR3 protein: CASSLYNPSYEQYF. The CDR3 DNA sequence: TGTGCCAGCAGCTTGTACAACCCTTCCTACGAGCAGTACTTC.